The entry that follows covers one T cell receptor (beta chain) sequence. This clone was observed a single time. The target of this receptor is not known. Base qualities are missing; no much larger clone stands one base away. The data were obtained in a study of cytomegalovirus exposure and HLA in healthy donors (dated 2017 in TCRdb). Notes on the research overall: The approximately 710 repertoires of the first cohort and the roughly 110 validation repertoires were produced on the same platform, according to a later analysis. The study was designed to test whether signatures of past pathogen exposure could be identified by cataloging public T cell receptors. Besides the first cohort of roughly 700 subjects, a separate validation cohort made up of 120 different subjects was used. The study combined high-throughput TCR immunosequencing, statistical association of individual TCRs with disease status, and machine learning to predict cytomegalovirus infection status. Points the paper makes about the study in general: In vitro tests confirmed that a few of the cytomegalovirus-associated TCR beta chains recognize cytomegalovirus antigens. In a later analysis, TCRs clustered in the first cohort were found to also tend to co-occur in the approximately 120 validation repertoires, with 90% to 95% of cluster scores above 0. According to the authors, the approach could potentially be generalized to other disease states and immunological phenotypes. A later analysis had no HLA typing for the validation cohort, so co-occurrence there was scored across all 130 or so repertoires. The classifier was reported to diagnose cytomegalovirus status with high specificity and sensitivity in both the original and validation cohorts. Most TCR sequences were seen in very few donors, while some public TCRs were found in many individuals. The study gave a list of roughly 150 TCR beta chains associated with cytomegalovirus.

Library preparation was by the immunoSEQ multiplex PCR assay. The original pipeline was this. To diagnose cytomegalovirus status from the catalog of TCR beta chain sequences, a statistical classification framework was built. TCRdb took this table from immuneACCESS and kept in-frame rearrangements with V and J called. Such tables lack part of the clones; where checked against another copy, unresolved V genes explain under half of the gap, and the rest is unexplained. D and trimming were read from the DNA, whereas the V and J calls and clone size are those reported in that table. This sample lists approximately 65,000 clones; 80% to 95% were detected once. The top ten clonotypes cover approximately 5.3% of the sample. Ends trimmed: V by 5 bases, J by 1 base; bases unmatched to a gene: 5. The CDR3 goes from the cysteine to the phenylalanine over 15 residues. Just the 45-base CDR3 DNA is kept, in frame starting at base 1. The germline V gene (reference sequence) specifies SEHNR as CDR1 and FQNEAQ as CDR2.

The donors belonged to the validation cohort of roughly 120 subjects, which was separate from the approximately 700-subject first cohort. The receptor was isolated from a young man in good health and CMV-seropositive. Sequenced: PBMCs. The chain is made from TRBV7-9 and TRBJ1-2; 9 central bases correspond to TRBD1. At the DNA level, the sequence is TGTGCCAGCAGCCCTGGGACAGGGCTTAACTATGGCTACACCTTC. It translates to CASSPGTGLNYGYTF. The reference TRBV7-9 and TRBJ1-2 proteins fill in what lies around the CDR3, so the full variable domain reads DTGVSQNPRHKITKRGQNVTFRCDPISEHNRLYWYRQTLGQGPEFLTYFQNEAQLEKSRLLSDRFSAERPKGSFSTLEIQRTEQGDSAMYLCASSPGTGLNYGYTFGSGTRLTVV.